This T cell receptor beta chain is drawn from a study of shared clonotypes between healthy human individuals. The germline CDR1 and CDR2 sequences are LGHNA and YSLEER. The CDR3 contains 15 residues. Trimming cost V 1 base and J 1 base; bases outside gene matches: 1. Assay: immunoSEQ multiplex PCR; the TCRdb copy retains only in-frame clones and omits some. Among 1,500,000 or so clones listed, 98% were seen once. This receptor was obtained from a man younger than 45 in good health. The chain couples TRBV4-3 to TRBJ2-7; TRBD1 matches 10 bases. Material: naive CD4+ T cells sorted from blood. Described subset: CD45RA+ positively selected. The CDR3: CASSQGQGASYEQYF. The DNA for the CDR3 is TGCGCCAGCAGCCAAGGACAGGGGGCTTCCTACGAGCAGTACTTC.